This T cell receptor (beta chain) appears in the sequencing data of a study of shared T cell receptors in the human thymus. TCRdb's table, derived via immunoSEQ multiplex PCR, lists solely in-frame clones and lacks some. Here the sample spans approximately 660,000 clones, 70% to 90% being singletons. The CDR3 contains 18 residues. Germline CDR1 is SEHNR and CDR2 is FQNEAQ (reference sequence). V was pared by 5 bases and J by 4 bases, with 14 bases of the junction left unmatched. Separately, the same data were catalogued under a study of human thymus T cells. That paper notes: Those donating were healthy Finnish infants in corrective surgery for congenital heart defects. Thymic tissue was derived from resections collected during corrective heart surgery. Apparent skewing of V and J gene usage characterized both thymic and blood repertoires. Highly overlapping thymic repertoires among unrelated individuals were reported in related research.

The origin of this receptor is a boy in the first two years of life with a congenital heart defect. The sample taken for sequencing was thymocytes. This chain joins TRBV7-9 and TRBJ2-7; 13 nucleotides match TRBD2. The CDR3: CASSRKTSGRPWIYEQYF. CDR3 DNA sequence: TGTGCCAGCAGCCGTAAGACTAGCGGGAGGCCCTGGATTTACGAGCAGTACTTC.